These 8 T cell receptor beta chains were sequenced from one sample in a study of cytomegalovirus exposure and HLA in healthy donors. Amplification used 60 Vbeta primers and 13 Jbeta primers. Using immunoSEQ multiplex PCR, the repertoire was profiled, and TCRdb retains in-frame clones only, with some absent. Here the sample spans some 120,000 clones, approximately 80% being singletons. Specimen: PBMCs. These TCRs come from a human donor in good health.

The rearrangement joins TRBV5-6 to TRBJ1-2; a weak D match, TRBD1 (5 bases). The CDR3 spans 15 residues. Germline V lookup: CDR1 SGHDT, CDR2 YYEEEE. Trimming took off 2 bases at V and 7 bases at J, with 18 bases between the two ends. The CDR3 bases are TGTGCCAGCAGCTTCAGGGTTCGGAGCCCAGGTGGCTACACCTTC. Translation gives CASSFRVRSPGGYTF.

This chain connects TRBV4-1 to TRBJ2-7; D perhaps matches TRBD2 (5 bases). The V end lost 4 bases, the J end lost 5 bases, and 15 bases lay between the germline ends. Germline V CDR1 and CDR2: MGHRA, YSYEKL. This CDR3 has 14 residues. The CDR3 loop reads CASSPPAGGNEQYF. CDR3 nucleotides: TGCGCCAGCAGCCCCCCCGCCGGAGGCAACGAGCAGTACTTC.

The chain carries TRBV10-1 and TRBJ2-1; 9 nucleotides line up with TRBD2. Germline V gene data show CDR1 as WNHNN and CDR2 as SYGVQD (reference sequence). This CDR3 is built from 17 residues. V lost 3 bases to trimming and J lost 1 base; unmatched junction nucleotides: 7. CDR3 residues: CASSESSSGASYNEQFF. The CDR3 coding sequence is TGCGCCAGCAGTGAATCGTCTAGCGGGGCATCCTACAATGAGCAGTTCTTC.

This clone rates as medium-sized. The chain uses TRBV5-8 and TRBJ2-6; D might be TRBD1 (5 bases). V gave up 5 bases and J gave up 1 base, with 10 bases separating them. From germline, CDR1 is SGHTS and CDR2 YDEGEE. This CDR3 comprises 15 residues. CDR3 bases: TGTGCCAGCAGGATACAGGCGTCTGGGGCCAACGTCCTGACTTTC. Translation: CASRIQASGANVLTF.

This clone was seen a few times. The J gene is TRBJ1-6, the V gene TRBV6-5; no firm D call. V dropped 6 bases and J dropped 10 bases, with 16 bases sitting between them. Germline lookup yields CDR1 MNHEY and CDR2 SVGAGI. This CDR3 region has 14 residues. CDR3 DNA sequence: TGTGCCAGCAGCCTTATGAGGTCGTCCTCACCCCTCCACTTT. It yields the protein CASSLMRSSSPLHF.

This clone was detected only a few times. The V call is TRBV2, the J call TRBJ2-2, with 9 positions matching TRBD1. Germline CDR1 and CDR2: SNHLY and FYNNEI. This CDR3 region has 15 residues. The ends lost 8 bases at V and 6 bases at J; junction bases unmatched: 10. In DNA, the CDR3 is TGTGCCAGCCAATATCCGGGACAGGGTGCCGGGGAGCTGTTTTTT. It yields the protein CASQYPGQGAGELFF.

This clone showed up just a few times. The chain links TRBV10-1 to TRBJ2-7; TRBD2 matches 10 bases. The germline CDR1 and CDR2 sequences are WNHNN and SYGVQD (reference sequence). The length of the CDR3 is 15 residues. V lost 3 bases to trimming and J lost 3 bases; unmatched junction nucleotides: 5. CDR3 bases: TGCGCCAGCAGTGACGGTAGCGGGGGGAGCTACGAGCAGTACTTC. Translating gives CASSDGSGGSYEQYF.

This chain uses TRBV18 with TRBJ2-5; D possibly corresponds to TRBD2 (6 bases). This CDR3 comprises 14 residues. Germline V gene data show CDR1 as KGHSH and CDR2 as LQKENI. V shed 3 bases and J shed 5 bases, with 13 bases lying between them. The CDR3 coding sequence is TGTGCCAGCTCACCCCCGGCGGGGTGGGAGACCCAGTACTTC. Translation: CASSPPAGWETQYF.